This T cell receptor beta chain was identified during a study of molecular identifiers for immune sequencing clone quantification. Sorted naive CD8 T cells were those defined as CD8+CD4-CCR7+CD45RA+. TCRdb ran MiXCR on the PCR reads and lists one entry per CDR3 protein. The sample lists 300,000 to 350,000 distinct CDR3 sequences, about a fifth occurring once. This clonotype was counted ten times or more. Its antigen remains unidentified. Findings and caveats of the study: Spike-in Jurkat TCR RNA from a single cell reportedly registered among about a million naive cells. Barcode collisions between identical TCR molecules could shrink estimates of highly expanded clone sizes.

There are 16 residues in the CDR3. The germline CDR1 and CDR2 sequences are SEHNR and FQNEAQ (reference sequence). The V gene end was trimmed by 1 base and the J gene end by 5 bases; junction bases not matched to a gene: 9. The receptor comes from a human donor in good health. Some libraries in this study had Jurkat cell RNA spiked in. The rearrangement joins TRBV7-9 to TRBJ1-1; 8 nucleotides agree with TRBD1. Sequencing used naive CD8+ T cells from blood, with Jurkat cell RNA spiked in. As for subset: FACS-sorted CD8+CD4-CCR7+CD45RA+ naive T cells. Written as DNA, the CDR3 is TGTGCCAGCAGCTTAGTGGGGCAGGGGGCGGGAACTGAAGCTTTCTTT. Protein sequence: CASSLVGQGAGTEAFF.